One TCR beta chain is described in this entry. Its cognate antigen is unknown. V was shortened by 2 bases and J by 2 bases, with 9 bases between the two germline ends. The CDR3 consists of 14 residues. Germline CDR1 is MDHEN and CDR2 is SYDVKM. These data are taken from a study of T-cell reconstitution after alpha-beta-depleted transplantation in children. Study observations and caveats: Two months or so post-transplant, alpha-beta T cells reportedly derived from several hundred expanded graft clones.

Unique molecular identifiers featured in how the TCRbeta library was prepared. TCRdb reprocessed the PCR reads via MiXCR and lists one record per CDR3 protein. The sample yields about 580,000 distinct CDR3 sequences, about 21% seen once. This clonotype was obtained from a boy in the first two years of life who had a stem cell transplant for acute myeloid leukemia, so the T cells may come from the graft donor. The sample here was PBMCs, mostly from graft donor cells, taken 360 days after TCRalphabeta/CD19-depleted stem cell transplant. J is TRBJ2-5 and V is TRBV28, with a possible D match to TRBD1 (6 bases). Here the CDR3 DNA reads TGTGCCAGCAGTTTAAATGGACAGCAAGAGACCCAGTACTTC. This sequence encodes CASSLNGQQETQYF.